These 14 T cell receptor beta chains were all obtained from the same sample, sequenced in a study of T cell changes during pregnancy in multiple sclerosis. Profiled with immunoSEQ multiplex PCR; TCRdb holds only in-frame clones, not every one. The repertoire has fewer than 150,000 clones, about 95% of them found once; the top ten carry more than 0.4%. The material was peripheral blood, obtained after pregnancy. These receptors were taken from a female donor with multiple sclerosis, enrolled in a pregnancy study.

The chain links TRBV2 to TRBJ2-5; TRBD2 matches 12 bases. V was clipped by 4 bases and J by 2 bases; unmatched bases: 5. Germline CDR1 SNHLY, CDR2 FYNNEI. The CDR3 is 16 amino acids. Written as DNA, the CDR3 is TGTGCCAGCAGTGGGGGGACTAGCGGGCTGCAAGAGACCCAGTACTTC. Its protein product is CASSGGTSGLQETQYF.

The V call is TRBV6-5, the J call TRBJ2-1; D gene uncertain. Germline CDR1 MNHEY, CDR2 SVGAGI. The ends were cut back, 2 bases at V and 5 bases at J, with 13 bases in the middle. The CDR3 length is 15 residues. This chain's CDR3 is CASSYLTSGDNEQFF. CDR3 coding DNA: TGTGCCAGCAGTTACCTGACGTCAGGTGACAATGAGCAGTTCTTC.

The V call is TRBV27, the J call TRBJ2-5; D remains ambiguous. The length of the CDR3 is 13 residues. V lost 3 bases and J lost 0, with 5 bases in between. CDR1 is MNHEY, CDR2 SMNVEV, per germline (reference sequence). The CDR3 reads CASSFGYQETQYF. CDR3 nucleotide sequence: TGTGCCAGCAGTTTCGGGTACCAAGAGACCCAGTACTTC.

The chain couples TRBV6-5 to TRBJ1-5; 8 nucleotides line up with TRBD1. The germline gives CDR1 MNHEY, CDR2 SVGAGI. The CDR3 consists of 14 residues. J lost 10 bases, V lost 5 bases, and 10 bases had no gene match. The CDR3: CASSEGTGVVPQHF. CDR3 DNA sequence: TGTGCCAGCAGTGAAGGGACAGGTGTGGTTCCCCAGCATTTT.

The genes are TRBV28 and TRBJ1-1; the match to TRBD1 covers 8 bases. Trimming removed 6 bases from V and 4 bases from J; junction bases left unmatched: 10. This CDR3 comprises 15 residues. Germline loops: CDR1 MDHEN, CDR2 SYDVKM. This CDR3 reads CASRGGQGLFTEAFF. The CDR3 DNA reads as TGTGCCAGCAGGGGCGGACAGGGACTCTTCACTGAAGCTTTCTTT.

The CDR3 region is CASSMGLADNEQFF. The CDR3 DNA follows: TGTGCCAGTAGTATGGGACTAGCGGACAATGAGCAGTTCTTC. This sequence joins TRBV19 and TRBJ2-1, with 11 bases identical to TRBD2. CDR1 and CDR2 (germline): LNHDA, SQIVND (reference sequence). V shed 3 bases, J shed 5 bases, and the junction held 0 bases outside the gene matches. The CDR3 is made up of 14 amino acids.

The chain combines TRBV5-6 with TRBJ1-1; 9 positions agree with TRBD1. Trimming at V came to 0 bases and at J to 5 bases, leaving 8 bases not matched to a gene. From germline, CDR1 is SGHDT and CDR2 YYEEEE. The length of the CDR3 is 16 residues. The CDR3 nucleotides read TGTGCCAGCAGCTTGGCGTGGGGACAGGGAAAGACTGAAGCTTTCTTT. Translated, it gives CASSLAWGQGKTEAFF.

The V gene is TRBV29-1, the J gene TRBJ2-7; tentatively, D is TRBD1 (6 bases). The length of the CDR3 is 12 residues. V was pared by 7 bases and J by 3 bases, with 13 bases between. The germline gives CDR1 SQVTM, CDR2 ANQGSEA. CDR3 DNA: TGCAGCGCCCTACAGGGAGTCTACGAGCAGTACTTC. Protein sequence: CSALQGVYEQYF.

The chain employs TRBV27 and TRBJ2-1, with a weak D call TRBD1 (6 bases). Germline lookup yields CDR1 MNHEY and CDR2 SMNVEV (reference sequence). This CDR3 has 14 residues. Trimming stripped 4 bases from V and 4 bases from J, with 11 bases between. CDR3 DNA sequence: TGTGCCAGCAGTTGGGCTGGGACATACAATGAGCAGTTCTTC. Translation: CASSWAGTYNEQFF.

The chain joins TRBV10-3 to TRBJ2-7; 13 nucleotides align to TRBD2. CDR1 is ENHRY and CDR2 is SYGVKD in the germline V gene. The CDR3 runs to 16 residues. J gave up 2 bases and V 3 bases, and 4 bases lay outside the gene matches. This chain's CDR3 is CAISDPGLAGPYEQYF. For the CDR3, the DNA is TGTGCCATCAGTGACCCGGGACTAGCGGGGCCCTACGAGCAGTACTTC.

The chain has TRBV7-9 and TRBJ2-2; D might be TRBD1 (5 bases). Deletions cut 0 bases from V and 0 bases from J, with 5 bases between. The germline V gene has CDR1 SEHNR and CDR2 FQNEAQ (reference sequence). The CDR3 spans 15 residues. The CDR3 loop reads CASSLAGANTGELFF. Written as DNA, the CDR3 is TGTGCCAGCAGCTTAGCAGGGGCGAACACCGGGGAGCTGTTTTTT.

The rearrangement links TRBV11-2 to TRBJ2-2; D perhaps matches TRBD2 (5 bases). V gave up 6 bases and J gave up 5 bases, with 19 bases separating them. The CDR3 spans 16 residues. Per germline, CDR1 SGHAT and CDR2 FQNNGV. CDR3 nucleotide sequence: TGTGCCAGCAGGCCTATGTTAGGGAGTATAACCGGGGAGCTGTTTTTT. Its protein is CASRPMLGSITGELFF.

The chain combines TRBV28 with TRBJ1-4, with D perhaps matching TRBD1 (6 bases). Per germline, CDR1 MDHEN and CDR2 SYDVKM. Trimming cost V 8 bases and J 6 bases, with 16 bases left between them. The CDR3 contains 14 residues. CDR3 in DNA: TGTGCCAGCCGCCCGGGGGGCGGTCATGAAAAACTGTTTTTT. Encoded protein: CASRPGGGHEKLFF.

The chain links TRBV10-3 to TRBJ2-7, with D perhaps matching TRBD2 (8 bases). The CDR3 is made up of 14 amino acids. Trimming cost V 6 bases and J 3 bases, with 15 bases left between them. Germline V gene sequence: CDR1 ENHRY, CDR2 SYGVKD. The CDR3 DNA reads TGTGCCATCAGCCGGGGGGGACAGTTCTACGAGCAGTACTTC. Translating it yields CAISRGGQFYEQYF.